These T cell receptor beta chains were read from a single sample in a study of blood T cell repertoires in COVID-19. Clones were read by immunoSEQ multiplex PCR, and TCRdb kept only the in-frame ones, dropping some. The sample consists of roughly 75,000 clones, around 90% of them appearing once. Sequencing used peripheral blood. The receptors here all came from a human donor in a cohort sampled during active COVID-19. Each CDR3 is given with its conserved first and last residue. A D gene is named only where the DNA matches it firmly. Not all rows give a size; the values are once, few, many and, for expanded clones, a class.

v_call: TRBV6-6; clone_size: NA; d_call: TRBD2; j_call: TRBJ2-1; cdr3_nt: TGTGCCAGCAGTCCCCCCGGGACTAGCGGTAAAATTGGGCAGTTCTTC; cdr3_aa: CASSPPGTSGKIGQFF
v_call: TRBV6-5; clone_size: NA; d_call: TRBD1; j_call: TRBJ2-1; cdr3_nt: TGTGCCAGCAGCTCTGGGGGACAGGGGTGGAATGAGCAGTTCTTC; cdr3_aa: CASSSGGQGWNEQFF
v_call: TRBV5-8; clone_size: NA; d_call: TRBD1; j_call: TRBJ2-1; cdr3_nt: TGTGCCAGCAGCTACGGGACAGGCTACAATGAGCAGTTCTTC; cdr3_aa: CASSYGTGYNEQFF
v_call: TRBV9; clone_size: NA; d_call: NA; j_call: TRBJ1-2; cdr3_nt: TGTGCCAGTGGTATAACAGGGTCCTATGGCTACACCTTC; cdr3_aa: CASGITGSYGYTF
v_call: TRBV5-1; clone_size: NA; d_call: NA; j_call: TRBJ1-2; cdr3_nt: TGCGCCAGCAGCCCGCAGGGCACGATTAACTATGGCTACACCTTC; cdr3_aa: CASSPQGTINYGYTF
v_call: TRBV5-5; clone_size: NA; d_call: TRBD1; j_call: TRBJ1-4; cdr3_nt: TGTGCCAGCAGTGCAGGGGGCGCGGGGTATGAAAAACTGTTTTTT; cdr3_aa: CASSAGGAGYEKLFF
v_call: TRBV20-1; clone_size: NA; d_call: TRBD1; j_call: TRBJ1-1; cdr3_nt: TGCAGTGCTAGTAGGGTCGACAGGGGATACACTGAAGCTTTCTTT; cdr3_aa: CSASRVDRGYTEAFF
v_call: TRBV6-5; clone_size: medium-sized; d_call: NA; j_call: TRBJ1-1; cdr3_nt: TGTGCCAGCAGCCTTAGACCAGGGCAAGGCACTGAAGCTTTCTTT; cdr3_aa: CASSLRPGQGTEAFF
v_call: TRBV5-1; clone_size: NA; d_call: NA; j_call: TRBJ1-3; cdr3_nt: TGCGCCAGCAGTCAACAGGGTCCGGGAAACACCATATATTTT; cdr3_aa: CASSQQGPGNTIYF
v_call: TRBV7-9; clone_size: NA; d_call: TRBD1; j_call: TRBJ1-1; cdr3_nt: TGTGCCAGCAGCTTTGGACAGGGAACTGAAGCTTTCTTT; cdr3_aa: CASSFGQGTEAFF
v_call: TRBV19; clone_size: NA; d_call: TRBD1; j_call: TRBJ2-7; cdr3_nt: TGTGCCAGTAGTATCGGCGGGTTGACAGGGGATACCTACGAGCAGTACTTC; cdr3_aa: CASSIGGLTGDTYEQYF
v_call: TRBV28; clone_size: NA; d_call: NA; j_call: TRBJ1-1; cdr3_nt: TGTGCCAGCAGTTTATTACAGGGCGAAGCTTTCTTT; cdr3_aa: CASSLLQGEAFF
v_call: TRBV7-9; clone_size: NA; d_call: TRBD2; j_call: TRBJ2-7; cdr3_nt: TGTGCCAGCAGCTTAGCCGGGACTAGCGGACTTAGCTCCTACGAGCAGTACTTC; cdr3_aa: CASSLAGTSGLSSYEQYF
v_call: TRBV5-1; clone_size: NA; d_call: TRBD1; j_call: TRBJ1-2; cdr3_nt: TGCGCCAGCAGCTTGGCCCCAGGGGGCTCTGGCTACACCTTC; cdr3_aa: CASSLAPGGSGYTF
v_call: TRBV5-6; clone_size: NA; d_call: NA; j_call: TRBJ2-2; cdr3_nt: TGTGCCAGCGCAGAGAGAAACACCGGGGGCACCGGGGAGCTGTTTTTT; cdr3_aa: CASAERNTGGTGELFF
v_call: TRBV5-1; clone_size: NA; d_call: TRBD2; j_call: TRBJ2-3; cdr3_nt: TGCGCCAGCAGCTTGGAGGGACTAGCGGGGGGGCCCCGCACAGATACGCAGTATTTT; cdr3_aa: CASSLEGLAGGPRTDTQYF
v_call: TRBV27; clone_size: NA; d_call: TRBD2; j_call: TRBJ2-5; cdr3_nt: TGTGCCAGCACCCCTACTAGCGGGGGAAGAGTGGAGACCCAGTACTTC; cdr3_aa: CASTPTSGGRVETQYF
v_call: TRBV19; clone_size: NA; d_call: NA; j_call: TRBJ2-7; cdr3_nt: TGTGCCAGTAAGGTGGCTGGGGCATCCTACGAGCAGTACTTC; cdr3_aa: CASKVAGASYEQYF
v_call: TRBV11-2; clone_size: NA; d_call: TRBD2; j_call: TRBJ2-1; cdr3_nt: TGTGCCAGCAGCTCGCCCCTAGCGGGGGCGCCTAATGAGCAGTTCTTC; cdr3_aa: CASSSPLAGAPNEQFF
v_call: TRBV11-3; clone_size: once; d_call: NA; j_call: TRBJ2-2; cdr3_nt: TGTGCCAGCAGCCAGAACACCGGGGAGCTGTTTTTT; cdr3_aa: CASSQNTGELFF
v_call: TRBV24-1; clone_size: NA; d_call: TRBD2; j_call: TRBJ2-3; cdr3_nt: TGTGCCACCAGTGATTTGCGGGGGGGCGCAGATACGCAGTATTTT; cdr3_aa: CATSDLRGGADTQYF
v_call: TRBV5-8; clone_size: NA; d_call: TRBD1; j_call: TRBJ1-6; cdr3_nt: TGTGCCAGCAGGGCGACGGGACAGGGTTCACCCCTCCACTTT; cdr3_aa: CASRATGQGSPLHF
v_call: TRBV5-1; clone_size: NA; d_call: NA; j_call: TRBJ1-5; cdr3_nt: TGCGCCAGCAGCTTCGGTCCCAATCAGCCCCAGCATTTT; cdr3_aa: CASSFGPNQPQHF
v_call: TRBV20-1; clone_size: NA; d_call: TRBD2; j_call: TRBJ2-5; cdr3_nt: TGCAGTGCTGGTGGACTAGCGGAAGAGACCCAGTACTTC; cdr3_aa: CSAGGLAEETQYF
v_call: TRBV5-4; clone_size: NA; d_call: NA; j_call: TRBJ2-3; cdr3_nt: TGTGCCAGCAGCCAGGAACCTACCAGCACAGATACGCAGTATTTT; cdr3_aa: CASSQEPTSTDTQYF
v_call: TRBV10-3; clone_size: NA; d_call: NA; j_call: TRBJ1-2; cdr3_nt: TGTGCCATCAGTGAGTGGGCTAAGGACTATGGCTACACCTTC; cdr3_aa: CAISEWAKDYGYTF
v_call: TRBV28; clone_size: NA; d_call: TRBD1; j_call: TRBJ1-1; cdr3_nt: TGTGCCACCTCCCCGCAGGGGGCGAACACTGAAGCTTTCTTT; cdr3_aa: CATSPQGANTEAFF
v_call: TRBV7-9; clone_size: NA; d_call: TRBD2; j_call: TRBJ2-3; cdr3_nt: TGTGCCAGCAGCTTAGGTCGGGGGGAGTGGAGCGATACGCAGTATTTT; cdr3_aa: CASSLGRGEWSDTQYF
v_call: TRBV11-2; clone_size: NA; d_call: NA; j_call: TRBJ2-7; cdr3_nt: TGTGCCAGCAGCTTAGTCGGGACACCGACCGACTACGAGCAGTACTTC; cdr3_aa: CASSLVGTPTDYEQYF
v_call: TRBV27; clone_size: NA; d_call: TRBD2; j_call: TRBJ2-3; cdr3_nt: TGTGCCAGCAGTTTGGCGGGGGGGCTCACAGATACGCAGTATTTT; cdr3_aa: CASSLAGGLTDTQYF
v_call: TRBV21-1; clone_size: NA; d_call: NA; j_call: TRBJ2-2; cdr3_nt: TGTGCCAGCAGCAATGGAGGGGCGGCGAACACCGGGGAGCTGTTTTTT; cdr3_aa: CASSNGGAANTGELFF
v_call: TRBV29-1; clone_size: NA; d_call: NA; j_call: TRBJ1-5; cdr3_nt: TGCAGCGTCGCGTTAGGGGATAGTCAGCCCCAGCATTTT; cdr3_aa: CSVALGDSQPQHF
v_call: TRBV5-1; clone_size: NA; d_call: TRBD2; j_call: TRBJ2-5; cdr3_nt: TGCGCCAGCAGCTTGTTACTAGCGGGGGGAACGGAGACCCAGTACTTC; cdr3_aa: CASSLLLAGGTETQYF
v_call: TRBV2; clone_size: NA; d_call: TRBD2; j_call: TRBJ2-3; cdr3_nt: TGTGCCAGCAGCGAAGGGCTAGCGGGGACCACAGATACGCAGTATTTT; cdr3_aa: CASSEGLAGTTDTQYF
v_call: TRBV14; clone_size: few; d_call: NA; j_call: TRBJ2-7; cdr3_nt: TGTGCCAGCAGCCAAGACCTACAGGTATACGAGCAGTACTTC; cdr3_aa: CASSQDLQVYEQYF
v_call: TRBV19; clone_size: NA; d_call: NA; j_call: TRBJ1-1; cdr3_nt: TGTGCCAGTAGTCGCAACAGGGATATGAACACTGAAGCTTTCTTT; cdr3_aa: CASSRNRDMNTEAFF
v_call: TRBV2; clone_size: NA; d_call: TRBD1; j_call: TRBJ1-5; cdr3_nt: TGTGCCAGCAGCCTACCTGACAGGGGTCGGCAGCCCCAGCATTTT; cdr3_aa: CASSLPDRGRQPQHF
v_call: TRBV7-9; clone_size: once; d_call: NA; j_call: TRBJ2-6; cdr3_nt: TGTGCCAGCAGCCCCAACCCCCGCGCGGGCTCTGGGGCCAACGTCCTGACTTTC; cdr3_aa: CASSPNPRAGSGANVLTF
v_call: TRBV19; clone_size: few; d_call: TRBD1; j_call: TRBJ1-5; cdr3_nt: TGTGCCAGTAGTATGTGGGCAGGGGGCAAAGGGGCTCAGCCCCAGCATTTT; cdr3_aa: CASSMWAGGKGAQPQHF
v_call: TRBV27; clone_size: once; d_call: TRBD1; j_call: TRBJ1-2; cdr3_nt: TGTGCCAGCAGTTCGACGGGACAGGGGGCTCCTAGCTATGGCTACACCTTC; cdr3_aa: CASSSTGQGAPSYGYTF
v_call: TRBV27; clone_size: NA; d_call: NA; j_call: TRBJ1-5; cdr3_nt: TGTGCCAGCAGCCAAAGGGGGATGACGGATAAACCCCAGCATTTT; cdr3_aa: CASSQRGMTDKPQHF
v_call: TRBV6-5; clone_size: NA; d_call: NA; j_call: TRBJ2-4; cdr3_nt: TGTGCCAGCAGTTACGGTACAGCCCGGAACATTCAGTACTTC; cdr3_aa: CASSYGTARNIQYF
v_call: TRBV6-6; clone_size: NA; d_call: NA; j_call: TRBJ2-7; cdr3_nt: TGTGCCAGCTCCTCAGACAGGCGATTAACCTACGAGCAGTACTTC; cdr3_aa: CASSSDRRLTYEQYF
v_call: TRBV18; clone_size: NA; d_call: NA; j_call: TRBJ1-1; cdr3_nt: TGTGCCAGCTCACCAACCAACATGAACACTGAAGCTTTCTTT; cdr3_aa: CASSPTNMNTEAFF
v_call: TRBV27; clone_size: NA; d_call: NA; j_call: TRBJ2-6; cdr3_nt: TGTGCCAGCAGTTTATGGGTCCCCGGGTCCCCCAACTCTGGGGCCAACGTCCTGACTTTC; cdr3_aa: CASSLWVPGSPNSGANVLTF
v_call: TRBV6-5; clone_size: NA; d_call: NA; j_call: TRBJ1-2; cdr3_nt: TGTGCCAGCAGTTACCACCAACAGGGCCGCTATGGCTACACCTTC; cdr3_aa: CASSYHQQGRYGYTF
v_call: TRBV29-1; clone_size: NA; d_call: TRBD1; j_call: TRBJ2-1; cdr3_nt: TGCAGCGTTAAGGTGGGGACAGGGGTGGTCAATGAGCAGTTCTTC; cdr3_aa: CSVKVGTGVVNEQFF
v_call: TRBV20-1; clone_size: once; d_call: NA; j_call: TRBJ2-7; cdr3_nt: TGCAGTGCTAGTTTAACAGTTGCCTACGAGCAGTACTTC; cdr3_aa: CSASLTVAYEQYF
v_call: TRBV10-1; clone_size: NA; d_call: TRBD2; j_call: TRBJ2-3; cdr3_nt: TGCGCCAGCAGTGAGTCTCGGACATCCAGCGGGGGGCGGTTAGATACGCAGTATTTT; cdr3_aa: CASSESRTSSGGRLDTQYF
v_call: TRBV5-1; clone_size: NA; d_call: TRBD1; j_call: TRBJ2-3; cdr3_nt: TGCGCCAGCAGCATAGGGGACAGACTCACAGATACGCAGTATTTT; cdr3_aa: CASSIGDRLTDTQYF
v_call: TRBV7-9; clone_size: NA; d_call: NA; j_call: TRBJ2-1; cdr3_nt: TGTGCCAGCAGCTCTTCGACAGGCATTCAGTTCTTC; cdr3_aa: CASSSSTGIQFF
v_call: TRBV20-1; clone_size: NA; d_call: TRBD2; j_call: TRBJ2-1; cdr3_nt: TGCAGTGCTAGTCCGGGACTACCAAATGAGCAGTTCTTC; cdr3_aa: CSASPGLPNEQFF
v_call: TRBV10-3; clone_size: NA; d_call: TRBD1; j_call: TRBJ2-6; cdr3_nt: TGTGCCACCGCCGGGACAGAAACACCTGGGGCCAACGTCCTGACTTTC; cdr3_aa: CATAGTETPGANVLTF
v_call: TRBV11-2; clone_size: NA; d_call: NA; j_call: TRBJ1-2; cdr3_nt: TGTGCCAGCAGCTTAGGGCCTAACTATGGCTACACCTTC; cdr3_aa: CASSLGPNYGYTF
v_call: TRBV10-2; clone_size: NA; d_call: NA; j_call: TRBJ1-2; cdr3_nt: TGCGCCAGCAGTGAAGGAGACTATGGCTACACCTTC; cdr3_aa: CASSEGDYGYTF
v_call: TRBV28; clone_size: NA; d_call: TRBD1; j_call: TRBJ1-5; cdr3_nt: TGTGCCAGCAGCCTTATCCGGGACAGAAATAGCAATCAGCCCCAGCATTTT; cdr3_aa: CASSLIRDRNSNQPQHF
v_call: TRBV7-9; clone_size: NA; d_call: NA; j_call: TRBJ1-4; cdr3_nt: TGTGCCAGCAGCGTCGGCGGTAATGAAAAACTGTTTTTT; cdr3_aa: CASSVGGNEKLFF